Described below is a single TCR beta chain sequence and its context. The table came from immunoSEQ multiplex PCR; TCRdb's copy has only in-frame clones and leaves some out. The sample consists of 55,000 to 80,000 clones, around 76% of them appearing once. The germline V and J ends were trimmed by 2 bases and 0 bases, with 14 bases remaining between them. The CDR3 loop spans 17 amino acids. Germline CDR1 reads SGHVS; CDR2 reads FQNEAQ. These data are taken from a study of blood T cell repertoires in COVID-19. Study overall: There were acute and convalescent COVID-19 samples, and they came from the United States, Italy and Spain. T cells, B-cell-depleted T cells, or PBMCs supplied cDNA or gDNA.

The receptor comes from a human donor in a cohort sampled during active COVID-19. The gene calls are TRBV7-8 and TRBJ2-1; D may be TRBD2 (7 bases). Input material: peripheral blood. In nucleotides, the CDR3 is TGTGCCAGCAGCTTATACGCGGGGGCTAGCTCCTACAATGAGCAGTTCTTC. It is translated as CASSLYAGASSYNEQFF.